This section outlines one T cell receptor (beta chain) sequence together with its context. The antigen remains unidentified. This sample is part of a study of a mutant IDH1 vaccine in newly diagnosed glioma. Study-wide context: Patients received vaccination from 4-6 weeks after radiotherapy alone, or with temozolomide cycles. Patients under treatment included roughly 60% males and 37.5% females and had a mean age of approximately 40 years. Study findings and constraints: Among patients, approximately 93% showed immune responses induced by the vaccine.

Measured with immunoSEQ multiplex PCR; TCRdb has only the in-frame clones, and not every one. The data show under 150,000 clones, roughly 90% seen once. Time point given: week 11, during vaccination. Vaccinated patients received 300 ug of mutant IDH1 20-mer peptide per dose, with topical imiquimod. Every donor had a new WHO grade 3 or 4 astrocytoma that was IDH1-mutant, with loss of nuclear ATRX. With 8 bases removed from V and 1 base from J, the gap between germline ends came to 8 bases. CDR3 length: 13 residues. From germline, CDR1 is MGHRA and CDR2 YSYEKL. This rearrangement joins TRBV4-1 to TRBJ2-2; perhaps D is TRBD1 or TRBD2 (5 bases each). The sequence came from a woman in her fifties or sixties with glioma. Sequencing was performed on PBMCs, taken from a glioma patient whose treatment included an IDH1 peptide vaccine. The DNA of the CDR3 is TGCGCCAGCGGGGACGGGAACACCGGGGAGCTGTTTTTT. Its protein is CASGDGNTGELFF.